This note documents a single TCR beta chain sequence. No cognate antigen has been identified for it. Base qualities were left out, and no much larger clone turns up one base away. Healthy HIV-negative adults with no recently reported acute infections or vaccinations were included as donors. Every donor was a Caucasian adult living in Nashville, Tennessee, USA. CD4+ T cells were enriched by magnetic negative selection, after which naive cells were positively selected on CD45RA and the negative fraction was taken as the memory subset. After blood collection by leukapheresis, PBMCs were isolated using Ficoll-Histopaque density gradient centrifugation and then cryopreserved in the vapor phase of liquid nitrogen. Purity and quantity of every magnetically sorted T cell population were checked by analytical flow cytometry. Genomic DNA was isolated from each sorted fraction and quantified by UV absorbance on a Nanodrop 2000c.

The source of the sample is a study of shared clonotypes between healthy human individuals (dated by TCRdb to about 2020). Describing the broader study: A few men and a couple of women, aged 18 to 49 years, made up the cohort. For each donor, CD4 naive and CD4 memory were each given three plates, CD8 naive was given two plates, and CD8 memory was given one plate. To estimate repertoire size and how much clonotype sharing occurs between individuals, the study deeply sequenced the blood TCR repertoires of roughly 5 healthy adults. Libraries were prepared and TCR repertoires were sequenced by different laboratories using diverse techniques, in order to increase sequencing depth and limit assay-specific biases. Each donor's leukapheresis produced roughly between roughly 0.85 and 9.5 billion PBMCs.

Broad study findings and their caveats: Across four donors, roughly 5% of naive CD4, roughly 3.3% of naive CD8, about 2% of memory CD4, and approximately 0.42% of memory CD8 clonotypes were shared. The small number of donors limited the genetic and exposure-history diversity represented. Sampling was limited to blood, and TCR repertoires in tissue likely differ from TCR repertoires in blood. Naive subsets generally had larger estimated clonotype richness than memory subsets. Higher generation probabilities were observed for clonotypes shared by all four sorted-subset donors than for non-shared clonotypes. Pairwise subsampling led to the expectation that sequencing depth would affect the degree of clonotype sharing among donors. Incomplete sequencing was indicated by rarefaction of sorted-subset datasets, despite the large sequencing depth.

Using the deep immunoSEQ assay, TCR CDR3 regions were amplified from genomic DNA by multiplex PCR. Extracted genomic DNA from each cell subset was spread evenly across all wells of several immunoSEQ 96-well plates, with each plate serving as a replicate. Each replicate PCR for sorted subsets received about 220 ng genomic DNA, equal to about 30,000 T cell genomes. Purified libraries were measured with a Qubit 3.0 fluorometer, size-checked on a Bioanalyzer 2100, and measured again with the KAPA Library Quantification kit. A separate single-read 150-cycle Illumina NextSeq 550 flow cell was used to sequence each immunoSEQ 96-well plate. The paper's data handling went like this. Because the immunoSEQ output included only junctional sequences and no quality scores, the filtering could not be the same as the filtering used for full-length reads. Sequences were annotated with PyIR, a Python wrapper for IgBLAST v1.9, and V/J genes and CDR3 were assigned using IMGT germline references. Reads were removed for weak V/J assignments (E-value above 1e-6), missing CDR3, stop codons, out-of-frame junctions, or ambiguous translated residues. V3J clonotypes were defined as sequences sharing the same inferred V gene, J gene, and CDR3 amino acid sequence. Percentage overlap between repertoires was calculated by dividing the number of shared unique clonotypes by the size of the smaller repertoire. Repertoire richness was assessed with RTK rarefaction, the Chao1 estimator, and Recon v2.1 estimates of unobserved clonotypes. OLGA was used to compute generation probabilities for all TCRbeta clonotypes that the gDNA method yielded from a handful of donors. In its TCRdb copy, this immuneACCESS table keeps in-frame sequences only and misses some clones. Where compared with another copy, unresolved V genes explain less than half of these, and the others have no known cause. From that table come the V and J calls and clone size; the DNA was used to work out D and trimming. The sample records 950,000 to 1,100,000 clones, roughly 75% of which are singletons. Of the sample, roughly 1.5% falls within the top ten clones.

The germline V gene (reference sequence) supplies CDR1 MNHEY and CDR2 SMNVEV. Measured from the cysteine to the phenylalanine, the CDR3 is 14 residues long. CDR3 DNA is the only sequence kept; it has 42 bases, read in frame from the first base. Trimming at the junction amounts to 3 bases on V and 8 bases on J, and the germline ends lie 14 bases apart. This chain joins TRBV27 to TRBJ2-1, with the D assignment possibly TRBD1 or TRBD2, given 5 matching bases for each. This clonotype originated in a man younger than 30 in good health. The sequenced sample consisted of memory CD4+ T cells sorted from blood. Taken with the paper, the label for cell subset or site translates to: CD45RA-negative fraction. The CDR3 loop reads CASSLAWGSDEQFF. In nucleotides, the sequence is TGTGCCAGCAGTTTGGCTTGGGGGAGTGATGAGCAGTTCTTC.